One TCR beta chain is described in this entry. These data originate in a study of early T cells in non-severe SARS-CoV-2 infection. About the study: The study sequenced bulk RNA from unsorted whole blood, with chains unpaired.

TCRdb analysed the 5' RACE reads with MiXCR anew, one entry per CDR3 protein. The sample lists tens of thousands of distinct CDR3 sequences; around 15% were seen once. The junction had 2 bases not matched to a gene; V was cut back by 4 bases and J by 5 bases. The germline gives CDR1 GTSNPN, CDR2 SVGIG (reference sequence). This CDR3 contains 13 residues. The TCR was taken from an adult who was a healthcare worker with PCR-confirmed SARS-CoV-2 infection or an uninfected control (not recorded which). J is TRBJ1-5 and V is TRBV30; 10 bases match TRBD1. The sequencing input was whole blood. The CDR3 here is CAWNGQGDQPQHF. The CDR3 nucleotides are TGTGCCTGGAACGGACAGGGGGATCAGCCCCAGCATTTT.